Below are 12 T cell receptor beta chains sequenced from a single sample in a study of blood T cell repertoires in COVID-19. Libraries were prepared by immunoSEQ multiplex PCR; TCRdb keeps only in-frame clonotypes and omits some of them. The table has about 160,000 clones, more than 80% seen once; the top ten hold 11%. The sequenced sample was peripheral blood. Source of these receptors: a human donor in a cohort sampled during active COVID-19.

The V call is TRBV10-3, the J call TRBJ2-5, with D perhaps matching TRBD2 (6 bases). V was trimmed by 8 bases and J by 2 bases, leaving 9 bases between them. The CDR3 has 12 residues. Germline V lookup: CDR1 ENHRY, CDR2 SYGVKD. CDR3 sequence: CAIGTEQETQYF. In nucleotides, the CDR3 is TGTGCCATCGGGACTGAACAAGAGACCCAGTACTTC.

The chain uses TRBV27 and TRBJ2-7, with TRBD2 matching 9 bases. CDR1 is MNHEY and CDR2 is SMNVEV in the germline V gene (reference sequence). After removal of 6 bases from V and 2 bases from J, the junction contained 8 bases not matched to a gene. This CDR3 has 15 residues. The chain's CDR3 is CASRLQQRGAYEQYF. The CDR3 DNA reads as TGTGCCAGCAGACTCCAGCAGCGGGGGGCCTACGAGCAGTACTTC.

The count of this clone is one. Here the CDR3 reads CASAPSNRGKETQYF. In nucleotides, the CDR3 is TGTGCCAGCGCGCCCAGTAACAGGGGGAAAGAGACCCAGTACTTC. This chain links TRBV11-3 with TRBJ2-5; 8 bases match TRBD1. Germline CDR1 SGHNT, CDR2 YENEEA. CDR3 length: 15 amino acids. The V segment lost 8 bases and the J segment 3 bases; nucleotides outside the gene matches: 11.

The rearrangement uses TRBV3-1 (or the pseudogene TRBV3-2) and TRBJ2-7; D might be TRBD2 (6 bases). The V end was cut by 1 base, the J end by 0 bases, with 13 bases between. The CDR3 has 16 residues. Germline-derived CDR1 and CDR2 are LGHDT and YNNKEL (reference sequence). The CDR3 is CASSQVVAESSYEQYF. The CDR3 bases are TGTGCCAGCAGCCAAGTAGTAGCGGAGAGCTCCTACGAGCAGTACTTC.

This clone was seen repeatedly, ten times or more. The V gene is TRBV18, the J gene TRBJ1-3, with D hard to call. Looked up from germline, CDR1 is KGHSH and CDR2 is LQKENI. The CDR3 spans 13 residues. V was pared by 2 bases and J by 5 bases, with 7 bases between. The CDR3 reads CASSPGERNTIYF. The CDR3 bases are TGTGCCAGCTCACCAGGGGAGAGAAACACCATATATTTT.

The CDR3 is CASSASLGRTGFDGYTF. CDR3 sequence (DNA): TGTGCCAGCAGCGCCAGCTTAGGCCGGACAGGGTTTGATGGCTACACCTTC. The V and J genes are TRBV9 and TRBJ1-2; 8 bases agree with TRBD1. Germline V gene sequence: CDR1 SGDLS, CDR2 YYNGEE. J gave up 6 bases and V 3 bases, and 16 bases lay outside the gene matches. The CDR3 has 17 amino acids.

The genes are TRBV6-5 and TRBJ1-4; D remains unclear. CDR3 length: 14 amino acids. The germline gives CDR1 MNHEY, CDR2 SVGAGI. Deletions cut 4 bases from V and 4 bases from J, with 10 bases between. The CDR3 DNA reads TGTGCCAGCAGTTTATATAGTGGTAATGAAAAACTGTTTTTT. Its protein product is CASSLYSGNEKLFF.

The chain combines TRBV9 with TRBJ2-5; D possibly corresponds to TRBD1 (6 bases). Trimming removed 0 bases at V and 2 bases at J, with 14 bases between. In germline, CDR1 is SGDLS, CDR2 YYNGEE. The CDR3 has 16 amino acids. CDR3 residues: CASSVVGTPKQETQYF. DNA for the CDR3: TGTGCCAGCAGCGTAGTTGGGACACCCAAACAAGAGACCCAGTACTTC.

The chain combines TRBV19 with TRBJ2-7; D is possibly TRBD1 (5 bases). V was cut by 6 bases and J by 2 bases, with 11 bases left in between. The CDR3 is 13 residues long. Germline CDR1 is LNHDA and CDR2 is SQIVND (reference sequence). DNA for the CDR3: TGTGCCAGTAGGTCCACAGGCACCTACGAGCAGTACTTC. The encoded protein is CASRSTGTYEQYF. The whole variable domain, filled in from reference TRBV19 and TRBJ2-7, reads DGGITQSPKYLFRKEGQNVTLSCEQNLNHDAMYWYRQDPGQGLRLIYYSQIVNDFQKGDIAEGYSVSREKKESFPLTVTSAQKNPTAFYLCASRSTGTYEQYFGPGTRLTVT.

The rearrangement links TRBV10-3 to TRBJ1-2; D not certain. The CDR3 is 15 amino acids. Trimming removed 6 bases at V and 3 bases at J, with 17 bases between. The germline V gene has CDR1 ENHRY and CDR2 SYGVKD. CDR3 region: CAISDPTPIHYGYTF. The CDR3 DNA reads TGTGCCATCAGCGACCCGACACCGATCCACTATGGCTACACCTTC.

The genes are TRBV10-2 and TRBJ2-1; D perhaps matches TRBD2 (5 bases). The CDR3 has 14 amino acids. V lost 9 bases, J lost 0 bases, and 12 bases lay in between. The V gene's germline CDR1 is WSHSY and CDR2 SAAADI. The CDR3 region has the DNA TGCGCCAGTCGGAGGCGGAGCTCCTACAATGAGCAGTTCTTC. Amino acids: CASRRRSSYNEQFF.

The chain joins TRBV9 to TRBJ2-7; TRBD2 might be the D (5 bases). The V and J ends lost 2 bases and 6 bases respectively, with 9 bases between them. The CDR3 runs to 12 residues. Germline V CDR1 and CDR2: SGDLS, YYNGEE. The CDR3 DNA is TGTGCCAGCAGCGTGGATCGGGGCGAGCAGTACTTC. Its protein product is CASSVDRGEQYF.